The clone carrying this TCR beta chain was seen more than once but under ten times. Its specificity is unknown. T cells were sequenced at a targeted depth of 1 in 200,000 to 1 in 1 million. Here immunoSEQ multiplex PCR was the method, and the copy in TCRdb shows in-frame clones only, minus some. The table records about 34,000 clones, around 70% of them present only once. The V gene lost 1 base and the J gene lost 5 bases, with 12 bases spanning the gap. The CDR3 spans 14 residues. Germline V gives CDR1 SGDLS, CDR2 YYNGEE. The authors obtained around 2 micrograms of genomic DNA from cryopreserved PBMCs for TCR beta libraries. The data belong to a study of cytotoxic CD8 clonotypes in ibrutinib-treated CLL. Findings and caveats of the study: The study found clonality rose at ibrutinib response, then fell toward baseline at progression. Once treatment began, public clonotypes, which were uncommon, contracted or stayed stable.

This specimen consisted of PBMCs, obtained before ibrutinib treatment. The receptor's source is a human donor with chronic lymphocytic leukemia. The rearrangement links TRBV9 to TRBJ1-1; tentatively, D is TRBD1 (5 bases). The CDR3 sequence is CASSVIGAGTEAFF. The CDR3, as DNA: TGTGCCAGCAGCGTAATCGGGGCTGGGACTGAAGCTTTCTTT.